This record looks at one T cell receptor beta chain sequence and its context. These data originate in a study of blood T cell repertoires in COVID-19. Study information: Whether acute or convalescent, the COVID-19 samples came from the United States, Italy and Spain.

Participants were placed into cohorts based on the clinical history they reported. Profiled with immunoSEQ multiplex PCR; TCRdb holds only in-frame clones, not every one. Of over 200,000 clones listed, around 90% are singletons. The receptor was derived from a woman in her twenties or thirties who had been exposed to COVID-19. Sequencing was performed on PBMCs or T cells enriched from blood (not recorded which).

The CDR3 sequence: CASSLSTARSPLHF. The CDR3 DNA is TGTGCCAGCAGCCTATCGACAGCAAGATCACCCCTCCACTTT. The rearrangement links TRBV7-9 to TRBJ1-6, with a tentative D call TRBD1 (5 bases). CDR1 and CDR2 from the germline V gene are SEHNR and FQNEAQ (reference sequence). Trimming took off 5 bases at V and 10 bases at J, with 15 bases between the two ends. There are 14 residues in the CDR3.